This T cell receptor beta chain was profiled in a study of shared T cell receptors in the human thymus. The assay was immunoSEQ multiplex PCR, and TCRdb's table has in-frame clones only and misses some. This sample has 700,000 to 750,000 clones, with approximately 85% found just once. Germline values: CDR1 MNHEY, CDR2 SVGAGI. The CDR3 contains 12 residues. Trimming took 8 bases from V and 6 from J, leaving 8 bases between them. This same sample was also taken into another study, of human thymus T cells.

This TCR derives from a girl less than two years old with a congenital heart defect. The sequencing input was thymocytes. The J gene is TRBJ1-6, the V gene TRBV6-5; D gene uncertain. The CDR3 region has the DNA TGTGCCAGCGGGAGGAGTAATTCACCCCTCCACTTT. Protein product: CASGRSNSPLHF.